The 27 T cell receptor beta chains below come from one sample, sequenced in a study of OX40 agonist ivuxolimab in advanced cancers. Profiling relied on immunoSEQ multiplex PCR, and the TCRdb table lists in-frame clones only, not all of them. In the table there are around 20,000 clones, more than 65% of which are singletons. Sample: CD4+ or CD8+ T cells sorted from blood, taken in a trial of the OX40 agonist ivuxolimab. These TCRs come from an adult with an advanced solid tumor such as melanoma, head and neck, liver or kidney cancer.

The chain couples TRBV10-2 to TRBJ1-1; the match to TRBD1 covers 7 bases. The germline V gene encodes CDR1 WSHSY and CDR2 SAAADI. The CDR3 contains 15 residues. The V segment lost 8 bases and the J segment 3 bases; nucleotides outside the gene matches: 12. The CDR3 loop is CASLTTGQVYTEAFF. The CDR3 DNA is TGCGCCAGCCTGACGACCGGACAGGTCTACACTGAAGCTTTCTTT.

This clone was observed once. V gene TRBV27 combines with J gene TRBJ2-2, with D perhaps matching TRBD2 (6 bases). The V end was cut by 0 bases, the J end by 1 base, with 9 bases between. The CDR3 contains 16 residues. CDR1 and CDR2 from the germline V gene are MNHEY and SMNVEV (reference sequence). The CDR3 DNA reads as TGTGCCAGCAGTTTATCTGGGGGACTGAACACCGGGGAGCTGTTTTTT. Protein: CASSLSGGLNTGELFF.

The chain employs TRBV6-4 and TRBJ2-4; D gene ambiguous. Germline assignment: CDR1 MRHNA and CDR2 SNTAGT. The CDR3 covers 13 residues. V shed 7 bases and J shed 0 bases, with 7 bases lying between them. CDR3: CASICLAKNIQYF. DNA of the CDR3: TGTGCCAGCATCTGTCTAGCCAAAAACATTCAGTACTTC.

The V and J genes are TRBV9 and TRBJ1-5, with a tentative D call TRBD1 (6 bases). V lost 0 bases and J 7 bases, leaving 11 bases between the germline ends. CDR3 length: 14 residues. CDR1 and CDR2 from the germline V gene are SGDLS and YYNGEE. CDR3 residues: CASSVAGGGQPQHF. The DNA of the CDR3 is TGTGCCAGCAGCGTAGCTGGGGGGGGCCAGCCCCAGCATTTT.

The chain uses TRBV6-4 and TRBJ1-1; 7 positions match TRBD1. Per the germline V gene, CDR1 is MRHNA and CDR2 is SNTAGT. Unmatched junction bases numbered 2, after V lost 3 bases and J lost 4 bases. This CDR3 is built from 13 residues. CDR3 sequence reads: CASSDRQGTEAFF. CDR3 DNA: TGTGCCAGCAGTGATAGACAGGGCACTGAAGCTTTCTTT.

The DNA for the CDR3 is TGTGCCAGCAGTTTTCAGGGAACTGAAGCTTTCTTT. It specifies CASSFQGTEAFF. The chain links TRBV27 to TRBJ1-1, with D tentatively TRBD1 (5 bases). V dropped 3 bases and J dropped 5 bases, with 7 bases sitting between them. This CDR3 has 12 amino acids. Germline assignment: CDR1 MNHEY and CDR2 SMNVEV (reference sequence).

The genes are TRBV11-2 and TRBJ1-2, with TRBD1 identical over 8 bases. Germline V CDR1 and CDR2: SGHAT, FQNNGV. This CDR3 comprises 13 residues. Trimming removed 4 bases from V and 6 bases from J; junction bases left unmatched: 4. This CDR3 reads CASSSGQVNGYTF. Here the CDR3 DNA reads TGTGCCAGCAGCTCGGGACAGGTCAATGGCTACACCTTC.

The chain has TRBV19 and TRBJ1-1; the D gene is possibly TRBD1 (5 bases). Germline values: CDR1 LNHDA, CDR2 SQIVND (reference sequence). V lost 8 bases and J 8 bases, leaving 15 bases between the germline ends. The CDR3 spans 12 residues. The CDR3: CASGLGAREAFF. CDR3 coding DNA: TGTGCCAGTGGGTTAGGGGCTAGAGAAGCTTTCTTT.

The V and J genes are TRBV27 and TRBJ2-7; 12 bases are shared with TRBD1. The CDR3 length is 16 residues. J lost 4 bases, V lost 5 bases, and 9 bases had no gene match. Germline loops: CDR1 MNHEY, CDR2 SMNVEV (reference sequence). The CDR3 DNA sequence: TGTGCCAGCAGTCTGGGGGGGGACAGGGGGCATTACGAGCAGTACTTC. Its protein product is CASSLGGDRGHYEQYF.

This rearrangement joins TRBV7-8 to TRBJ2-7, with TRBD2 as a possible D gene (5 bases). V lost 5 bases and J 5 bases, leaving 16 bases between the germline ends. Germline CDR1 is SGHVS and CDR2 is FQNEAQ. CDR3 length equals 14 residues. The CDR3 here is CASSHTGKAHEQYF. DNA of the CDR3: TGTGCCAGCAGCCATACCGGGAAGGCACACGAGCAGTACTTC.

The chain links TRBV7-9 to TRBJ2-3; D is unresolved. The CDR3 runs to 10 residues. Trimming left V 5 bases short and J 5 bases short, with 2 bases between. Germline lookup yields CDR1 SEHNR and CDR2 FQNEAQ (reference sequence). CDR3 coding DNA: TGTGCCAGCAGCGTAGATACGCAGTATTTT. Translating gives CASSVDTQYF.

The CDR3 DNA sequence: TGTGCCAGCAGCTCCCCTACTAGCAGCAGCTCCTACGAGCAGTACTTC. Translating gives CASSSPTSSSSYEQYF. The chain links TRBV11-2 to TRBJ2-7; maybe TRBD2 (6 bases). The CDR3 sequence is 16 residues long. V lost 4 bases and J lost 0, with 16 bases in between. The germline CDR1 and CDR2 sequences are SGHAT and FQNNGV. Complete variable domain (other parts from reference TRBV11-2 and TRBJ2-7): EAGVAQSPRYKIIEKRQSVAFWCNPISGHATLYWYQQILGQGPKLLIQFQNNGVVDDSQLPKDRFSAERLKGVDSTLKIQPAKLEDSAVYLCASSSPTSSSSYEQYFGPGTRLTVT.

This clone was seen more than once but under ten times. The V gene is TRBV5-6, the J gene TRBJ1-4, with 9 bases aligning to TRBD1. CDR3 length equals 18 residues. Germline V gene data show CDR1 as SGHDT and CDR2 as YYEEEE. Trimming at V came to 2 bases and at J to 5 bases, leaving 13 bases not matched to a gene. The CDR3 nucleotides are TGTGCCAGCAGCTTCCGTCCCGGGACAGGGACCCACAATGAAAAACTGTTTTTT. Its protein is CASSFRPGTGTHNEKLFF.

This chain joins TRBV9 and TRBJ2-5; TRBD1 might be the D (6 bases). The J call could be wrong; TRBJ2-7 is a better fit for the DNA end. The CDR3 contains 14 residues. Per the germline V gene, CDR1 is SGDLS and CDR2 is YYNGEE. The CDR3 DNA reads TGTGCCAGCAGCCCCCGGACAGCTACCTACGAGCAGTACTTC. It yields the protein CASSPRTATYEQYF.

V is TRBV19 and J is TRBJ2-1, with TRBD2 matching 8 bases. The CDR3 sequence is 15 residues long. The trim removed 1 base at V and 6 bases at J, leaving 5 bases unmatched. CDR1 is LNHDA, CDR2 SQIVND, per germline (reference sequence). As DNA, the CDR3 is TGTGCCAGTAGTATAGTTCCGGGAGGGGGCAATGAGCAGTTCTTC. Translated: CASSIVPGGGNEQFF.

This chain uses TRBV5-5 with TRBJ1-2; D possibly corresponds to TRBD1 (5 bases). Germline V gene sequence: CDR1 SGHKS, CDR2 YYEKEE (reference sequence). V lost 0 bases to trimming and J lost 5 bases, with 11 bases between them. This CDR3 is 14 amino acids long. CDR3 in amino acids: CASSLEGDLYGYTF. CDR3 sequence (DNA): TGTGCCAGCAGCTTGGAAGGGGATTTATATGGCTACACCTTC.

This clone has only one observation. V gene TRBV28 combines with J gene TRBJ1-1, with 7 bases fitting TRBD1. The V gene's germline CDR1 is MDHEN and CDR2 SYDVKM. The CDR3 runs 15 residues. Trimming removed 6 bases from V and 4 bases from J; junction bases left unmatched: 11. The CDR3 region is CASSEYRGSGTEAFF. In nucleotides, the CDR3 is TGTGCCAGCAGCGAGTACAGGGGCTCGGGCACTGAAGCTTTCTTT.

The CDR3 here is CASSPQDWDEQFF. The CDR3 region has the DNA TGTGCCAGCAGCCCGCAGGATTGGGATGAGCAGTTCTTC. This chain links TRBV6-1 with TRBJ2-1, with D unclear. Trimming pared 6 bases from V and 8 bases from J, leaving 14 bases between. This CDR3 is 13 amino acids long. Germline CDR1 and CDR2: MNHNS and SASEGT.

The chain employs TRBV11-2 and TRBJ1-1; TRBD1 matches at 7 bases. Per the germline V gene, CDR1 is SGHAT and CDR2 is FQNNGV. V shed 5 bases and J 5 bases; nucleotides not matched to a gene: 2. The CDR3 loop spans 12 amino acids. The CDR3 DNA sequence: TGTGCCAGCAGCCACAGGGGAACTGAAGCTTTCTTT. It codes for CASSHRGTEAFF.

The chain recombines TRBV15 with TRBJ1-1; unclear D gene. Germline V gives CDR1 LNHNV, CDR2 YYDKDF (reference sequence). CDR3 length: 13 residues. With 1 base removed from V and 5 bases from J, the gap between germline ends came to 8 bases. The CDR3 nucleotides are TGTGCCACCAGCAGAGTGCTGGGGACTGAAGCTTTCTTT. It specifies CATSRVLGTEAFF.

The chain carries TRBV9 and TRBJ2-1, with 14 bases matching TRBD2. V lost 4 bases and J lost 0; bases outside the gene matches: 6. The CDR3 sequence is 18 residues long. Germline lookup yields CDR1 SGDLS and CDR2 YYNGEE. CDR3 sequence (DNA): TGTGCCAGCAGCCCTCGCGGGACTAGCGGGAGCTCCTACAATGAGCAGTTCTTC. Protein sequence: CASSPRGTSGSSYNEQFF.

The chain employs TRBV7-8 and TRBJ1-1, with 10 bases that match TRBD1. Germline CDR1 SGHVS, CDR2 FQNEAQ. The CDR3 loop spans 14 amino acids. Trimming cost V 5 bases and J 4 bases; bases outside gene matches: 4. CDR3 residues: CASSPGTGVTEAFF. The DNA for the CDR3 is TGTGCCAGCAGCCCCGGGACAGGGGTCACTGAAGCTTTCTTT.

V is TRBV4-1 and J is TRBJ2-7; 11 positions agree with TRBD2. CDR1 and CDR2 from the germline V gene are MGHRA and YSYEKL. Trimming took 4 bases from V and 2 from J; bases not matched to a gene: 4. There are 15 residues in the CDR3. CDR3 sequence: CASSLGTSGTYEQYF. CDR3 DNA sequence: TGCGCCAGCAGCCTCGGGACTAGCGGAACCTACGAGCAGTACTTC.

The chain recombines TRBV11-3 with TRBJ2-3; possibly TRBD1 for D (6 bases). Germline V lookup: CDR1 SGHNT, CDR2 YENEEA. The CDR3 runs 14 residues. Trimming removed 5 bases from V and 0 bases from J, with 9 bases in between. CDR3 sequence (DNA): TGTGCCAGCAGCGTGACAGGTAGCACAGATACGCAGTATTTT. It specifies CASSVTGSTDTQYF.

The chain recombines TRBV28 with TRBJ1-1, with 7 bases lining up with TRBD1. The length of the CDR3 is 16 residues. Trimming removed 3 bases from V and 5 bases from J; junction bases left unmatched: 12. The germline V gene has CDR1 MDHEN and CDR2 SYDVKM. Written as DNA, the CDR3 is TGTGCCAGCAGTTTCTTTGCCACGACAGGGAGTACTGAAGCTTTCTTT. It codes for CASSFFATTGSTEAFF.

The chain uses TRBV19 and TRBJ2-7, with 12 bases lining up with TRBD2. CDR3 length: 15 residues. J lost 2 bases, V lost 4 bases, and 3 bases had no gene match. Germline V CDR1 and CDR2: LNHDA, SQIVND (reference sequence). CDR3 nucleotides: TGTGCCAGTAGTAATCCTAGCGGGAGGGCCTACGAGCAGTACTTC. Translating it yields CASSNPSGRAYEQYF.

With respect to this clone: One end of the junction fails to match germline, which may point to a read error. This rearrangement joins TRBV27 to TRBJ2-2; a possible D gene is TRBD2 (5 bases). CDR3 length equals 16 residues. Germline V gene sequence: CDR1 MNHEY, CDR2 SMNVEV (reference sequence). CDR3 nucleotides: TGTGCCAGCAAATATGGGCGCCTCGTCGAACACCGGGGAGCTGTTTTT. Translating gives CASKYGRLVEHRGAVF.